This is a list of T cell receptor beta chains from one sample in a study of shared clonotypes between healthy human individuals. Data came from immunoSEQ multiplex PCR; TCRdb stores just in-frame clones and leaves some out. Of about half a million clones detected, around 79% appear once; the ten largest clones hold approximately 13%. The sequenced material came from PBMCs. The receptor set was obtained from a woman between 40 and 55 years old in good health. Some clones in this sample may be carry-over from other donors' samples. CDR3s include the opening cysteine and the closing phenylalanine or tryptophan. D genes are given only for firm matches. Size is stated for part of the rows, as once, few or many counts, or as a class when the clone is expanded.

>TRBJ2-5|.|TRBV6-5|.
TGTGCCAGCTCCTCGTTCCAAGAGACCCAGTACTTC
CASSSFQETQYF
>TRBJ2-5|TRBD2|TRBV9|once
TGTGCCAGCAGTCTAGCGGGAGGCCAGACCCAGTACTTC
CASSLAGGQTQYF
>TRBJ2-5|.|TRBV4-2|.
TGTGCCAGCAGCCAAGCCGAGGGCGGGTTCCAAGAGACCCAGTACTTC
CASSQAEGGFQETQYF
>TRBJ2-2|TRBD1|TRBV6-6|few
TGTGCCAGCAGACCCGGACAGGCCCTTACCGGGGAGCTGTTTTTT
CASRPGQALTGELFF
>TRBJ2-5|TRBD1|TRBV6-5|.
TGTGCCAGCAGCGACAGGGGTGGTGAGACCCAGTACTTC
CASSDRGGETQYF
>TRBJ2-1|.|TRBV28|.
TGTGCCAGCATAGCAGGGACAAACTACAATGAGCAGTTCTTC
CASIAGTNYNEQFF
>TRBJ1-2|.|TRBV2|many
TGTGCCAGCAGTGAATCGGTAGCCTATGGCTACACCTTC
CASSESVAYGYTF
>TRBJ2-3|TRBD2|TRBV10-3|many
TGTGCCATCAGTGAGAAGGGACTAGCGGGAGGGACAGATACGCAGTATTTT
CAISEKGLAGGTDTQYF
>TRBJ1-1|TRBD1|TRBV5-1|.
TGCGCCAGCAGCGGGGGACAGGGCGGCATGAACACTGAAGCTTTCTTT
CASSGGQGGMNTEAFF
>TRBJ2-3|.|TRBV5-1|.
TGCGCCAGCAACGACGGGCAGATCACAGATACGCAGTATTTT
CASNDGQITDTQYF
>TRBJ2-7|TRBD2|TRBV11-2|.
TGTGCCAGCAGCACGGGACTAACCCGCGGTGAGCAGTACTTC
CASSTGLTRGEQYF
>TRBJ2-3|.|TRBV2|.
TGTGCCAGCAGTTCTTACAGGGGCACAGATACGCAGTATTTT
CASSSYRGTDTQYF
>TRBJ2-2|.|TRBV7-2|.
TGTGCCAGCAGCTTAGGTCCAAGCCGCACCGGGGAGCTGTTTTTT
CASSLGPSRTGELFF
>TRBJ1-3|.|TRBV30|.
TGTGCCTGGAAACCCGGAATGAGGAACACCATATATTTT
CAWKPGMRNTIYF
>TRBJ2-7|TRBD1|TRBV7-2|.
TGTGCCAGCAGCAACCGACAGGGGTCCTACGAGCAGTACTTC
CASSNRQGSYEQYF
>TRBJ2-2|.|TRBV19|.
TGTGCCAGTAGTATGGACGGGGGCTATGCCACCGGGGAGCTGTTTTTT
CASSMDGGYATGELFF
>TRBJ2-3|.|TRBV11-2|once
TGTGCCAGCAGCTTAGGGGGGAGGCGCACAGATACGCAGTATTTT
CASSLGGRRTDTQYF
>TRBJ2-5|.|TRBV18|.
TGTGCCAGCTCACCCCCTGGGTTTAGGGGCCGGGAGACCCAGTACTTC
CASSPPGFRGRETQYF
>TRBJ1-2|TRBD1|TRBV27|few
TGTGCCAGTGCGACAGGGGGACAGGTAGACTATGGCTACACCTTC
CASATGGQVDYGYTF
>TRBJ2-3|.|TRBV19|.
TGTGCCAGTAAGTTGGAGTTACTCACAGATACGCAGTATTTT
CASKLELLTDTQYF
>TRBJ2-7|.|TRBV29-1|.
TGCAGCGTCCTGGGGGCAGCTAACTCCTACGAGCAGTACTTC
CSVLGAANSYEQYF
>TRBJ2-7|.|TRBV9|many
TGTGCCAGCAGCGTAGGCGGGTCCTCCCACGAGCAGTACTTC
CASSVGGSSHEQYF
>TRBJ2-7|.|TRBV6-6|few
TGTGCCAGCAGTTCATCAGGGGGGTACGAGCAGTACTTC
CASSSSGGYEQYF
>TRBJ2-3|.|TRBV7-6|once
TGTGCCAGCAGCACCAGGGTTGGCACAGATACGCAGTATTTT
CASSTRVGTDTQYF
>TRBJ2-7|.|TRBV15|.
TGTGCCACCAGCAGAGATCGGCTAGAGCACGAGCAGTACTTC
CATSRDRLEHEQYF
>TRBJ2-7|.|TRBV19|once
TGTGCCAGTAGTTCTACCCCTTGGGGGGAGCAGTACTTC
CASSSTPWGEQYF
>TRBJ2-2|.|TRBV19|few
TGTGCCAGTAGTATAGCTGGGATGAGCGGGGAGCTGTTTTTT
CASSIAGMSGELFF
>TRBJ2-5|.|TRBV18|.
TGTGCCAGCTCACCAAACCAGGGCGCCCAAGAGACCCAGTACTTC
CASSPNQGAQETQYF
>TRBJ2-1|.|TRBV28|.
TGTGCCAGCAGCGGGTCGGCGAGCTCCTACAATGAGCAGTTCTTC
CASSGSASSYNEQFF
>TRBJ1-2|.|TRBV4-3|once
TGCGCCAGCAGCCAAGTTCGGGGACTTAACTATGGCTACACCTTC
CASSQVRGLNYGYTF
>TRBJ2-1|.|TRBV18|.
TGTGCCAGCTCACCGGACGGCAATGAGCAGTTCTTC
CASSPDGNEQFF
>TRBJ2-1|.|TRBV6-4|.
TGTGCCAGCAGTGACGGACGTAGCTCCTACAATGAGCAGTTCTTC
CASSDGRSSYNEQFF
>TRBJ1-2|.|TRBV7-9|once
TGTGCCAGCAGCTCGGGGACATACTATGGCTACACCTTC
CASSSGTYYGYTF
>TRBJ2-2|.|TRBV14|.
TGTGCCAGCAGCCAAGGACAGTATACCGGGGAGCTGTTTTTT
CASSQGQYTGELFF
>TRBJ2-2|.|TRBV11-2|.
TGTGCCAGCAGCTTAGTGGGCGCCGGGGAGCTGTTTTTT
CASSLVGAGELFF
>TRBJ2-7|.|TRBV21-1|.
TGTGCCAGCACGGACAAAACCTACGAGCAGTACTTC
CASTDKTYEQYF
>TRBJ2-1|.|TRBV5-1|.
TGCGCCAGCAGCCCCCAGGGAACCGCCTACAATGAGCAGTTCTTC
CASSPQGTAYNEQFF
>TRBJ1-1|.|TRBV7-2|.
TGTGCCAGCAGCTCCCTTAGGAACACTGAAGCTTTCTTT
CASSSLRNTEAFF
>TRBJ1-4|TRBD1|TRBV7-2|.
TGTGCCAGCAGCTTAGGCCGAGGCAGGGGGCGTGAAAAACTGTTTTTT
CASSLGRGRGREKLFF
>TRBJ2-7|.|TRBV30|.
TGTGCCTGGGGGCGACAGTACGAGCAGTACTTC
CAWGRQYEQYF
>TRBJ2-3|TRBD1|TRBV7-3|few
TGTGCCAGCAGCTTAACCCCCAGGGGGCATACGCAGTATTTT
CASSLTPRGHTQYF
>TRBJ1-3|TRBD1|TRBV7-9|.
TGTGCCAGCAGCTTAAGGGCACAGGGACAGGGGGCAGGTGGAAACACCATATATTTT
CASSLRAQGQGAGGNTIYF
>TRBJ2-7|.|TRBV6-6|.
TGTGCCAGCAATAACTTACGGAACGAGCAGTACTTC
CASNNLRNEQYF
>TRBJ2-7|.|TRBV7-8|few
TGTGCCAGCAGCTTAGTGCGGAGACACGAGCAGTACTTC
CASSLVRRHEQYF
>TRBJ2-6|.|TRBV11-2|.
TGTGCCAGCAGTACCAGGGGGGCTGGGGCCAACGTCCTGACTTTC
CASSTRGAGANVLTF
>TRBJ2-3|.|TRBV27|.
TGTGCCAGCAGTTTGTTTCCGGGAGTACCCACAGATACGCAGTATTTT
CASSLFPGVPTDTQYF
>TRBJ2-3|.|TRBV7-9|.
TGTGCCAGCAGCTTAGGGGGTCGGGAGCAACATTTT
CASSLGGREQHF
>TRBJ1-1|.|TRBV7-8|few
TGTGCCAGCAGCCTGGGGAGGAACACTGAAGCCTTCTTT
CASSLGRNTEAFF
>TRBJ1-1|.|TRBV6-1|.
TGTGCCAGCAGTGAACGGGTCACTGAAGCTTTCTTT
CASSERVTEAFF
>TRBJ2-3|.|TRBV28|.
TGTGCCAGCAGTTTGAGGGGCCCAGATACGCAGTATTTT
CASSLRGPDTQYF
>TRBJ2-7|.|TRBV28|.
TGTGCCAGCAGTTTATTGACGGGCGTCCTCGCCTTC
CASSLLTGVLAF
>TRBJ2-3|TRBD2|TRBV2|.
TGTGCCAGCAATATTTGGGAGCGCAGGACTAGCGGGAGAAGTTGGGACACAGATACGCAGTATTTT
CASNIWERRTSGRSWDTDTQYF
>TRBJ1-2|.|TRBV2|.
TGTGCCAGCAGTGCAGGGAACTATGGCTACACCTTC
CASSAGNYGYTF
>TRBJ2-7|.|TRBV5-3|.
TGTGCCAGAAGCTTCCAAGGACCCCTCTACTACGAGCAGTACTTC
CARSFQGPLYYEQYF
>TRBJ1-5|TRBD1|TRBV19|many
TGTGCCAGTAGCAATCCTACAGGGGCCAGCGGTCAGCCCCAGCATTTT
CASSNPTGASGQPQHF
>TRBJ1-1|.|TRBV7-9|.
TGTGCCAGCAGCTTCGACCCGAACACTGAAGCTTTCTTT
CASSFDPNTEAFF
>TRBJ2-7|TRBD2|TRBV7-8|.
TGTGCCAGCAGCCCAGCGGGGGGGGCGGACGAGCAGTACTTC
CASSPAGGADEQYF
>TRBJ2-5|TRBD2|TRBV5-5|.
TGTGCCAGCAGCTTGGTAGCGGGCCTAGAGACCCAGTACTTC
CASSLVAGLETQYF
>TRBJ2-1|TRBD2|TRBV4-3|.
TGCGCCAGCAGCCAAGAGGCCCTAGCGGGAGGGGAGCAGTTCTTC
CASSQEALAGGEQFF